Below are 5 T cell receptor beta chains sequenced from a single sample in a study of T cell changes during pregnancy in multiple sclerosis. Generated by immunoSEQ multiplex PCR, the TCRdb table keeps only in-frame clones and is missing some. The sample yields tens of thousands of clones, about 90% seen once. The sample in question was CD4+ T cells from peripheral blood mononuclear cells, obtained in the second trimester of pregnancy. These TCRs come from a female donor with multiple sclerosis, enrolled in a pregnancy study.

This chain links TRBV6-5 with TRBJ1-2; D possibly corresponds to TRBD1 (5 bases). CDR3 length equals 14 residues. Looked up from germline, CDR1 is MNHEY and CDR2 is SVGAGI. V was shortened by 5 bases and J by 3 bases, with 13 bases between the two germline ends. Here the CDR3 reads CASSLQASDYGYTF. CDR3 bases: TGTGCCAGCAGTCTACAGGCGTCCGACTATGGCTACACCTTC.

V gene TRBV7-2 combines with J gene TRBJ1-2, with D perhaps TRBD1 (6 bases). In germline, CDR1 is SGHTA, CDR2 FQGNSA. The CDR3 is 16 amino acids. V dropped 5 bases and J dropped 5 bases, with 21 bases sitting between them. CDR3 loop: CASSPGRQAAPYGYTF. CDR3 coding DNA: TGTGCCAGCAGCCCCGGGCGACAGGCGGCCCCTTATGGCTACACCTTC.

This chain links TRBV2 with TRBJ2-5; unclear D gene. Trimming stripped 3 bases from V and 3 bases from J, with 11 bases between. Germline V lookup: CDR1 SNHLY, CDR2 FYNNEI. The length of the CDR3 is 14 residues. The CDR3 loop is CASSDGRSEETQYF. The CDR3 nucleotides are TGTGCCAGCAGTGATGGCAGGTCAGAAGAGACCCAGTACTTC.

This chain uses TRBV5-1 with TRBJ2-1; D gene ambiguous. V lost 0 bases and J 1 base, leaving 8 bases between the germline ends. This CDR3 region has 15 residues. Germline CDR1 and CDR2: SGHRS and YFSETQ. CDR3: CASSLAQLSYNEQFF. For the CDR3, the DNA is TGCGCCAGCAGCTTGGCACAGTTATCCTACAATGAGCAGTTCTTC.

The J gene is TRBJ1-6, the V gene TRBV5-1; 8 bases line up with TRBD1. V lost 3 bases and J lost 7; bases outside the gene matches: 6. The CDR3 sequence is 15 residues long. Germline CDR1 is SGHRS and CDR2 is YFSETQ. CDR3 residues: CASSSRGQENSPLHF. CDR3 nucleotide sequence: TGCGCCAGCAGCTCGCGGGGACAGGAAAATTCACCCCTCCACTTT. The variable domain in full, with the rest retrieved from reference TRBV5-1 and TRBJ1-6, is KAGVTQTPRYLIKTRGQQVTLSCSPISGHRSVSWYQQTPGQGLQFLFEYFSETQRNKGNFPGRFSGRQFSNSRSEMNVSTLELGDSALYLCASSSRGQENSPLHFGNGTRLTVT.